The 20 T cell receptor beta chains given below trace back to one sample, sequenced in a study of OX40 agonist ivuxolimab in advanced cancers. The assay was immunoSEQ multiplex PCR, and TCRdb's table has in-frame clones only and misses some. Found here are tens of thousands of clones, about four fifths of them singletons; the top ten hold 6.5% to 8%. The sequenced sample was CD4+ or CD8+ T cells sorted from blood, obtained in a trial of the OX40 agonist ivuxolimab. Receptors originate from an adult with an advanced solid tumor such as melanoma, head and neck, liver or kidney cancer.

J is TRBJ1-6 and V is TRBV4-3, with no clear D. This CDR3 comprises 16 residues. The germline V and J ends were trimmed by 4 bases and 9 bases, with 19 bases remaining between them. In germline, CDR1 is LGHNA, CDR2 YSLEER. CDR3 loop: CASSPSHDSLSSPLHF. In DNA form, the CDR3 reads TGCGCCAGCAGCCCTTCCCATGATTCGCTGTCTTCACCCCTCCACTTT.

The chain carries TRBV15 and TRBJ1-3; D gene ambiguous. In germline, CDR1 is LNHNV, CDR2 YYDKDF (reference sequence). There are 16 residues in the CDR3. V dropped 1 base and J dropped 0 bases, with 10 bases sitting between them. Here the CDR3 reads CATSRGEGHSGNTIYF. The DNA of the CDR3 is TGTGCCACCAGCAGAGGGGAAGGCCACTCTGGAAACACCATATATTTT.

The chain combines TRBV10-2 with TRBJ2-1; maybe TRBD2 (6 bases). Germline V gene data show CDR1 as WSHSY and CDR2 as SAAADI. This CDR3 comprises 15 residues. Trimming cost V 4 bases and J 5 bases, with 15 bases left between them. The CDR3 spells CASSAFGGSNNEQFF. CDR3 bases: TGCGCCAGCAGTGCGTTCGGGGGTTCCAACAATGAGCAGTTCTTC.

The chain employs TRBV6-1 and TRBJ1-3, with D tentatively TRBD1 (5 bases). The V end was cut by 4 bases, the J end by 3 bases, with 16 bases between. The CDR3 loop spans 16 amino acids. From germline, CDR1 is MNHNS and CDR2 SASEGT. CDR3 region: CASSVGPGGGGNTIYF. DNA of the CDR3: TGTGCCAGCAGTGTGGGGCCGGGGGGAGGTGGAAACACCATATATTTT.

The V call is TRBV16, the J call TRBJ1-5; 7 nucleotides align to TRBD1. Germline V lookup: CDR1 KGHSY, CDR2 FQNENV. V trimming: 0 bases; J trimming: 5 bases; junction bases outside the gene matches: 4. This CDR3 has 15 residues. The CDR3 sequence: CASSQSGQGDQPQHF. The CDR3, as DNA: TGTGCCAGCAGCCAATCAGGGCAGGGGGATCAGCCCCAGCATTTT.

The CDR3 DNA is TGTGCCAGCAGCTTAGGGGCAGGGGCCCCCAACACTGAAGCTTTCTTT. Encoded protein: CASSLGAGAPNTEAFF. The J gene is TRBJ1-1, the V gene TRBV7-9; the D gene is possibly TRBD1 (6 bases). Looked up from germline, CDR1 is SEHNR and CDR2 is FQNEAQ (reference sequence). V dropped 1 base and J dropped 2 bases, with 14 bases sitting between them. This CDR3 has 16 amino acids.

The chain recombines TRBV28 with TRBJ2-7; TRBD1 matches at 9 bases. This CDR3 has 14 residues. From germline, CDR1 is MDHEN and CDR2 SYDVKM. Trimming removed 5 bases from V and 1 base from J; junction bases left unmatched: 3. CDR3 DNA: TGTGCCAGCAGTACAGGGGGCGCATCCTACGAGCAGTACTTC. Encoded protein: CASSTGGASYEQYF.

Points on this clone: At the DNA level, this CDR3 is encoded by other sequences in the same sample as well. The V and J genes are TRBV5-1 and TRBJ2-5; no firm D call. Per the germline V gene, CDR1 is SGHRS and CDR2 is YFSETQ. There are 15 residues in the CDR3. V shed 0 bases and J shed 2 bases, with 11 bases lying between them. In nucleotides, the CDR3 is TGCGCCAGCAGCTTGGCCGCCGGGTTGCAAGAGACCCAGTACTTC. Its translation: CASSLAAGLQETQYF.

The chain has TRBV7-2 and TRBJ2-2; D call uncertain. V was trimmed by 7 bases and J by 7 bases, leaving 13 bases between them. The CDR3 has 13 amino acids. Germline V gene sequence: CDR1 SGHTA, CDR2 FQGNSA. CDR3 protein: CASTTYQGGELFF. The CDR3 region has the DNA TGTGCCAGCACCACCTACCAAGGCGGGGAGCTGTTTTTT. Together with reference TRBV7-2 and TRBJ2-2, the CDR3 gives the full variable domain: GAGVSQSPSNKVTEKGKDVELRCDPISGHTALYWYRQSLGQGLEFLIYFQGNSAPDKSGLPSDRFSAERTGGSVSTLTIQRTQQEDSAVYLCASTTYQGGELFFGEGSRLTVL.

The chain is built from TRBV6-5 and TRBJ1-2, with TRBD1 identical over 9 bases. With V trimmed by 8 bases and J by 7 bases, 8 bases remained unmatched. CDR3 size: 13 residues. Germline V gene lookup returns CDR1 MNHEY and CDR2 SVGAGI. CDR3 sequence: CASWEDRGIGYTF. DNA for the CDR3: TGTGCCAGCTGGGAGGACAGGGGAATTGGCTACACCTTC.

This chain connects TRBV6-5 to TRBJ1-4; TRBD1 aligns across 7 bases. The germline CDR1 and CDR2 sequences are MNHEY and SVGAGI. The junction had 5 bases not matched to a gene; V was cut back by 0 bases and J by 7 bases. The CDR3 length is 15 residues. DNA of the CDR3: TGTGCCAGCAGTTACTCCGGGACAGACGGTGAAAAACTGTTTTTT. It translates to CASSYSGTDGEKLFF.

The chain uses TRBV30 and TRBJ2-7; no clear D. V was pared by 4 bases and J by 4 bases, with 14 bases between. The CDR3 is 13 amino acids. The germline CDR1 and CDR2 sequences are GTSNPN and SVGIG (reference sequence). The CDR3 sequence is CAWIGPKGYEQYF. As DNA, the CDR3 is TGTGCCTGGATAGGACCCAAGGGTTACGAGCAGTACTTC.

The chain links TRBV6-6 to TRBJ2-5, with D maybe TRBD1 (5 bases). TRBJ2-7 explains the end of the DNA better; the J call may be wrong. CDR1 and CDR2 from the germline V gene are MNHNY and SVGAGI (reference sequence). CDR3 length equals 13 residues. CDR3 residues: CASSRGPTYEQYF. In DNA form, the CDR3 reads TGTGCCAGCAGTAGGGGTCCAACCTACGAGCAGTACTTC.

The chain carries TRBV5-4 and TRBJ2-5; D uncertain. Trimming stripped 1 base from V and 4 bases from J, with 5 bases between. The germline V gene has CDR1 SGHNT and CDR2 YYREEE (reference sequence). This CDR3 is 12 amino acids long. The CDR3 sequence: CASSLSRETQYF. CDR3 bases: TGTGCCAGCAGCTTGAGTAGAGAGACCCAGTACTTC.

The chain joins TRBV6-5 to TRBJ1-2; a possible D gene is TRBD1 (6 bases). Germline lookup yields CDR1 MNHEY and CDR2 SVGAGI. V was pared by 5 bases and J by 2 bases, with 9 bases between. The CDR3 runs to 13 residues. CDR3 region: CASSTQGNYGYTF. The DNA of the CDR3 is TGTGCCAGCAGTACTCAGGGGAACTATGGCTACACCTTC.

This chain uses TRBV7-3 with TRBJ2-2; the D is unclear. The CDR3 loop spans 15 amino acids. Trimming cost V 8 bases and J 1 base, with 14 bases left between them. Germline V gene lookup returns CDR1 SGHTA and CDR2 FQGTGA. The CDR3 DNA sequence: TGTGCCAGCGCCGGCCCTCCGCTGAACACCGGGGAGCTGTTTTTT. It is translated as CASAGPPLNTGELFF.

The chain links TRBV9 to TRBJ1-2; D not certain. Germline V CDR1 and CDR2: SGDLS, YYNGEE. Trimming shortened V by 2 bases and J by 3 bases, and 14 bases separated the two germline ends. This CDR3 is 15 amino acids long. The CDR3 region has the DNA TGTGCCAGCAGCGTCCACCGTGGGGAAGACTATGGCTACACCTTC. It codes for CASSVHRGEDYGYTF.

The rearrangement links TRBV5-8 to TRBJ1-2, with TRBD1 matching over 8 bases. The trim removed 0 bases at V and 5 bases at J, leaving 6 bases unmatched. The CDR3 loop spans 15 amino acids. CDR1 is SGHTS, CDR2 YDEGEE, per germline. CDR3 sequence: CASSLDRTGFYGYTF. CDR3 DNA sequence: TGTGCCAGCAGCTTGGACAGGACAGGGTTTTATGGCTACACCTTC.

This clone was seen only once. The genes are TRBV10-2 and TRBJ1-4; D gene unclear. V was clipped by 0 bases and J by 8 bases, with 7 bases between them. The CDR3 consists of 13 residues. The V gene's germline CDR1 is WSHSY and CDR2 SAAADI. The DNA of the CDR3 is TGCGCCAGCAGTGAGTCGAGGTGGGAAAAACTGTTTTTT. Protein product: CASSESRWEKLFF.

V gene TRBV6-5 combines with J gene TRBJ2-3; perhaps D is TRBD1 or TRBD2 (5 bases each). Trimming pared 6 bases from V and 2 bases from J, leaving 15 bases between. The length of the CDR3 is 15 residues. The germline gives CDR1 MNHEY, CDR2 SVGAGI. CDR3 coding DNA: TGTGCCAGCAGGTCGAAGGGGCGGGTCACAGATACGCAGTATTTT. This sequence encodes CASRSKGRVTDTQYF.